The 24 T cell receptor beta chains presented below share a single source sample, sequenced in a study of beta chain features in type 1 diabetes (dated by TCRdb to the late 2010s). Study-wide conclusions, independent of this receptor: Type 1 diabetes patients showed a moderate but significant shortening of TCRB CDR3 length in all four CD4+ subsets.

Their specific antigens are unknown. Library creation used the immunoSEQ multiplex PCR assay. The High Capacity cDNA Reverse Transcription Kit was used to reverse transcribe all of the isolated RNA, meaning that expressed TCRB transcripts were what got sequenced. Entries here come from immuneACCESS through TCRdb and include only in-frame sequences with V and J called. Some clones fail to appear in such tables; in the studies checked, an unresolved V gene covers under half of the shortfall, and the cause of the remainder is unknown. This sample lists under 850,000 clones; around 15% were detected once. In total, the top ten clones hold roughly 0.022% of the sample. Sequenced input: naive CD4+ T cells from blood. The label giving this sample's cell subset or site can be read as: true naive CD4+ T cells. These receptors came from a man between 18 and 29 years old with type 1 diabetes.

Only a few counts were recorded for this clone. This sequence joins TRBV5-1 and TRBJ1-2; D not resolved. Between the trimmed V and J ends, which lost 0 bases and 1 base, there was a span of 10 bases. The CDR3 has 15 residues. Germline assignment: CDR1 SGHRS and CDR2 YFSETQ. Here the CDR3 DNA reads TGCGCCAGCAGCTTGGTACGCGAGATTAACTATGGCTACACCTTC. Amino acids: CASSLVREINYGYTF.

The table lists this clone with a few counts. The J gene is TRBJ2-3, the V gene TRBV9, with unresolved D. Germline CDR1 SGDLS, CDR2 YYNGEE. Trimming cost V 1 base and J 5 bases, with 5 bases left between them. The length of the CDR3 is 12 residues. The CDR3 region is CASSVSEDTQYF. As DNA, the CDR3 is TGTGCCAGCAGCGTATCGGAAGATACGCAGTATTTT.

This clone was seen a few times. This chain joins TRBV29-1 and TRBJ2-7; no clear D. This CDR3 spans 11 amino acids. CDR1 and CDR2 from the germline V gene are SQVTM and ANQGSEA. V dropped 4 bases and J dropped 6 bases, with 10 bases sitting between them. CDR3 loop: CSVVLTAEQYF. In DNA, the CDR3 is TGCAGCGTTGTATTAACAGCCGAGCAGTACTTC.

Only a few counts were recorded for this clone. V and J are TRBV7-9 and TRBJ2-1, with D perhaps TRBD1 (6 bases). V lost 3 bases and J 8 bases, leaving 14 bases between the germline ends. This CDR3 contains 14 residues. Germline assignment: CDR1 SEHNR and CDR2 FQNEAQ (reference sequence). The CDR3 DNA is TGTGCCAGCAGCTTGGGACAAATCGTAGATGAGCAGTTCTTC. Protein sequence: CASSLGQIVDEQFF.

V is TRBV7-8 and J is TRBJ2-3; D remains ambiguous. V dropped 0 bases and J dropped 2 bases, with 9 bases sitting between them. CDR3 length: 15 residues. Looked up from germline, CDR1 is SGHVS and CDR2 is FQNEAQ. The CDR3 loop is CASSLAARFTDTQYF. DNA of the CDR3: TGTGCCAGCAGCTTAGCCGCGAGGTTCACAGATACGCAGTATTTT.

In the case of this clone: The sample carries other DNA sequences with the same CDR3. V is TRBV30 and J is TRBJ1-2; TRBD1 agrees at 8 bases. With V trimmed by 5 bases and J by 7 bases, 3 bases remained unmatched. CDR3 length equals 11 residues. Germline CDR1 and CDR2: GTSNPN and SVGIG (reference sequence). CDR3: CAWGQGGGYTF. The CDR3 DNA is TGTGCCTGGGGACAGGGTGGTGGCTACACCTTC.

The J gene is TRBJ2-7, the V gene TRBV4-1; TRBD1 aligns across 10 bases. V gave up 4 bases and J gave up 4 bases; unmatched junction bases: 10. The CDR3 has 16 residues. Germline V CDR1 and CDR2: MGHRA, YSYEKL. CDR3 loop: CASSPPWGTGAYEQYF. The CDR3, as DNA: TGCGCCAGCAGCCCCCCTTGGGGGACAGGGGCATACGAGCAGTACTTC.

In this sample, this clone turned up a few times. The genes are TRBV11-3 and TRBJ2-1, with D tentatively TRBD1 (5 bases). Per the germline V gene, CDR1 is SGHNT and CDR2 is YENEEA. This CDR3 contains 15 residues. V gave up 5 bases and J gave up 4 bases, with 15 bases separating them. The CDR3 nucleotides are TGTGCCAGCAGCCTCGATCGGACACCGTACAATGAGCAGTTCTTC. It yields the protein CASSLDRTPYNEQFF.

V is TRBV4-1 and J is TRBJ2-5, with 9 bases identical to TRBD1. With V trimmed by 3 bases and J by 5 bases, 10 bases remained unmatched. Germline assignment: CDR1 MGHRA and CDR2 YSYEKL. The CDR3 loop spans 16 amino acids. In DNA, the CDR3 is TGCGCCAGCAGCCAGGACGCAGGGACAGGGCAGGAGACCCAGTACTTC. It specifies CASSQDAGTGQETQYF.

This clone was counted a single time. The rearrangement uses TRBV4-1 and TRBJ1-2; 8 bases agree with TRBD1. In germline, CDR1 is MGHRA, CDR2 YSYEKL. The CDR3 extends over 16 amino acids. The V and J ends lost 0 bases and 8 bases, in that order; junction bases with no gene match: 11. For the CDR3, the DNA is TGCGCCAGCAGCCAAGATCGTGACAGGGGAGGCTACGGCTACACCTTC. Its protein product is CASSQDRDRGGYGYTF.

The rearrangement uses TRBV7-3 and TRBJ1-5; D is uncertain. The V and J ends lost 1 base and 5 bases respectively, with 6 bases between them. This CDR3 comprises 13 residues. Germline CDR1 reads SGHTA; CDR2 reads FQGTGA. The chain's CDR3 is CASSLSPYQPQHF. The DNA of the CDR3 is TGTGCCAGCAGCTTAAGCCCTTATCAGCCCCAGCATTTT.

The genes are TRBV9 and TRBJ2-3; no reliable D call. Per the germline V gene, CDR1 is SGDLS and CDR2 is YYNGEE. Between the trimmed V and J ends, which lost 0 bases and 0 bases, there was a span of 8 bases. The CDR3 is made up of 15 amino acids. CDR3 DNA: TGTGCCAGCAGCGTAGTGGAGAGAAGCACAGATACGCAGTATTTT. This encodes CASSVVERSTDTQYF.

The chain is built from TRBV4-1 and TRBJ2-2, with 10 bases matching TRBD2. The CDR3 is 17 amino acids. CDR1 and CDR2 from the germline V gene are MGHRA and YSYEKL. The V and J ends lost 4 bases and 2 bases, in that order; junction bases with no gene match: 7. CDR3 nucleotide sequence: TGCGCCAGCAGCCGAATACTAGCGGGGATTAACACCGGGGAGCTGTTTTTT. The encoded protein is CASSRILAGINTGELFF.

The table lists this clone with a few counts. This chain joins TRBV7-3 and TRBJ1-1, with D uncertain. The germline V and J ends were trimmed by 2 bases and 3 bases, with 10 bases remaining between them. The CDR3 runs 14 residues. Germline V gene data show CDR1 as SGHTA and CDR2 as FQGTGA. CDR3 sequence (DNA): TGTGCCAGCAGCTTACGTGGGGAAGACACTGAAGCTTTCTTT. Protein product: CASSLRGEDTEAFF.

The chain employs TRBV4-2 and TRBJ2-7; TRBD1 might be the D (5 bases). The ends were cut back, 2 bases at V and 0 bases at J, with 26 bases in the middle. CDR1 and CDR2 (germline): LGHNA, YNFKEQ. The length of the CDR3 is 20 residues. CDR3 region: CASSQSGSRAGSTYSYEQYF. CDR3 in DNA: TGTGCCAGCAGCCAAAGTGGATCTAGGGCAGGGTCGACTTACTCCTACGAGCAGTACTTC.

The rearrangement joins TRBV7-2 to TRBJ1-2, with D uncertain. The V and J ends lost 2 bases and 4 bases respectively, with 11 bases between them. The CDR3 runs to 14 residues. Germline loops: CDR1 SGHTA, CDR2 FQGNSA. For the CDR3, the DNA is TGTGCCAGCAGCTTAACCCGGAACAGCTATGGCTACACCTTC. Amino acids: CASSLTRNSYGYTF.

The table lists this clone with a few counts. The chain carries TRBV30 and TRBJ2-5, with D tentatively TRBD1 or TRBD2 (6 bases each). The CDR3 has 16 amino acids. From germline, CDR1 is GTSNPN and CDR2 SVGIG (reference sequence). The V end lost 2 bases, the J end lost 3 bases, and 19 bases lay between the germline ends. As DNA, the CDR3 is TGTGCCTGGAGTACTTGGGGGGCTAATCGGGAAGAGACCCAGTACTTC. Encoded protein: CAWSTWGANREETQYF.

This clone occurred a few times. The CDR3, as DNA: TGTGCCAGCAGACAGGGTCTTGGCATCACTGAAGCTTTCTTT. It translates to CASRQGLGITEAFF. This chain joins TRBV2 and TRBJ1-1, with a weak D call TRBD1 (6 bases). CDR1 and CDR2 (germline): SNHLY, FYNNEI. V gave up 6 bases and J gave up 4 bases, with 15 bases separating them. CDR3 length equals 14 residues. Filled out from reference TRBV2 and TRBJ1-1, the complete variable domain reads EPEVTQTPSHQVTQMGQEVILRCVPISNHLYFYWYRQILGQKVEFLVSFYNNEISEKSEIFDDQFSVERPDGSNFTLKIRSTKLEDSAMYFCASRQGLGITEAFFGQGTRLTVV.

CDR3 region: CASSQPEKGNYGYTF. The CDR3 nucleotides are TGTGCCAGCAGCCAACCCGAGAAGGGGAACTATGGCTACACCTTC. V usage is TRBV14 and J usage is TRBJ1-2, with D perhaps matching TRBD1 (5 bases). The CDR3 extends over 15 amino acids. V dropped 2 bases and J dropped 2 bases, with 12 bases sitting between them. Germline CDR1 is SGHDN and CDR2 is FVKESK.

The V gene is TRBV7-2, the J gene TRBJ1-5, with 9 bases identical to TRBD1. CDR1 and CDR2 (germline): SGHTA, FQGNSA. This CDR3 contains 16 residues. V shed 5 bases, J shed 2 bases, and the junction held 7 bases outside the gene matches. The DNA for the CDR3 is TGTGCCAGCAGCCTGTATACAGGGGGCGGCAATCAGCCCCAGCATTTT. The encoded protein is CASSLYTGGGNQPQHF.

This clone was found a few times. The V and J genes are TRBV5-1 and TRBJ2-3; D possibly corresponds to TRBD1 (6 bases). CDR3 length equals 13 residues. The germline V and J ends were trimmed by 4 bases and 2 bases, with 8 bases remaining between them. Germline V CDR1 and CDR2: SGHRS, YFSETQ. CDR3 sequence: CASSGGLTDTQYF. DNA for the CDR3: TGCGCCAGCAGCGGGGGCCTCACAGATACGCAGTATTTT.

This clone occurred a few times. The V gene is TRBV2, the J gene TRBJ2-7; the D is unclear. The CDR3 spans 11 residues. Deletions cut 1 base from V and 6 bases from J, with 4 bases between. Per the germline V gene, CDR1 is SNHLY and CDR2 is FYNNEI. The CDR3 loop is CASSEGSEQYF. In nucleotides, the CDR3 is TGTGCCAGCAGTGAAGGAAGCGAGCAGTACTTC.

The chain combines TRBV28 with TRBJ2-7; unclear D gene. This CDR3 spans 15 amino acids. CDR1 is MDHEN and CDR2 is SYDVKM in the germline V gene. Trimming shortened V by 2 bases and J by 0 bases, and 11 bases separated the two germline ends. This chain's CDR3 is CASSLGAGDSYEQYF. The CDR3 nucleotides read TGTGCCAGCAGTTTAGGTGCAGGAGACTCCTACGAGCAGTACTTC.

This clone has just a few counts. In the same sample, other DNA sequences code for this CDR3. The chain couples TRBV6-5 to TRBJ1-2, with 8 bases matching TRBD1. The V gene end was trimmed by 0 bases and the J gene end by 7 bases; junction bases not matched to a gene: 4. From germline, CDR1 is MNHEY and CDR2 SVGAGI. The CDR3 spans 14 residues. The CDR3 sequence: CASSYSTGGGGYTF. DNA of the CDR3: TGTGCCAGCAGTTACTCTACAGGGGGAGGTGGCTACACCTTC.